Sequencing of this TCR beta chain was carried out in a study of CD8+ T cells in alopecia areata. On the study more broadly: Each day, treated patients took oral tofacitinib twice, at 5 to 10 mg per dose. Treated patients were scored for severity by percent of scalp affected.

Worth noting for this clone: What it binds is not known.

Treatment in this sample: oral pan-JAK inhibitor, 5-10 mg twice daily. Sequencing used cDNA as its template, made by extracting RNA and reverse transcribing it. Libraries were prepared by immunoSEQ multiplex PCR; TCRdb keeps only in-frame clonotypes and omits some of them. The sample carries some 110,000 clones, around 58% recorded once. The CDR3 loop spans 15 amino acids. The V end lost 5 bases, the J end lost 5 bases, and 13 bases lay between the germline ends. Germline V gene lookup returns CDR1 MGHDK and CDR2 SYGVNS. Notes on the study in general: Tofacitinib significantly reduced both scalp clonality and expanded CD8+ clones among the top 100. Sequenced scalp T cells also include alphabeta T cells resident in normal skin.

The material sequenced was CD8+ T cells sorted from blood, taken at week 4, from a patient treated with tofacitinib. The V and J genes are TRBV25-1 and TRBJ1-6; tentatively, D is TRBD1 (6 bases). This TCR was sampled from a human donor with alopecia areata. The CDR3 is CASSTGSTNNSPLHF. CDR3 bases: TGTGCCAGCAGTACAGGGAGCACTAATAATTCACCCCTCCACTTT.